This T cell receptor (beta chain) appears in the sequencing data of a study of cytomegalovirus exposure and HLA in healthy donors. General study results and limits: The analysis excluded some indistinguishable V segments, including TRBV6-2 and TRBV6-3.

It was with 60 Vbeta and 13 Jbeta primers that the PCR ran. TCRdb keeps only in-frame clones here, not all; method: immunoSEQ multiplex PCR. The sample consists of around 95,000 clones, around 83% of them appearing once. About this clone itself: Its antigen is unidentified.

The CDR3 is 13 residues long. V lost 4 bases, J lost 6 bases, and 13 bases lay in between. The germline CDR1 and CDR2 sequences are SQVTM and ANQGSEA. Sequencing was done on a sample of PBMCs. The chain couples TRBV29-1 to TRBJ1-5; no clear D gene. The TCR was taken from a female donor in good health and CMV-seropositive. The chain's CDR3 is CSVALESGQPQHF. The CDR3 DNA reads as TGCAGCGTTGCCCTAGAGTCCGGTCAGCCCCAGCATTTT.